This paragraph reports one T cell receptor beta chain. Its antigen is currently unknown. From the 5' RACE reads, TCRdb called clonotypes with MiXCR, one entry per CDR3 protein. Of 350,000 to 500,000 distinct CDR3 sequences in the sample, about 25% were seen once. Germline V gives CDR1 LNHDA, CDR2 SQIVND (reference sequence). Trimming took off 3 bases at V and 0 bases at J, with 6 bases between the two ends. The CDR3 loop spans 14 amino acids. The data belong to a study of T-cell memory formation after mild COVID-19. Findings and caveats of the study: Contracting CD4+ clones sat mainly in CM and EM; CD8+ in EMRA.

The chain carries TRBV19 and TRBJ2-1, with a tentative D call TRBD2 (6 bases). The source is an adult woman who had mild COVID-19 (a few samples of this study predate the infection). Cell type and time point are not known. The sequenced sample consisted of PBMCs or a T cell subset sorted from them (not recorded which). The CDR3 nucleotides are TGTGCCAGTAGTATCGGGAGCTCCTACAATGAGCAGTTCTTC. It encodes CASSIGSSYNEQFF.